The sequence of this T cell receptor beta chain was determined in a study of T cell responses to AZD1222 COVID-19 vaccine. Whole-study findings and limits: Spike-wide coverage was observed for vaccine-associated CD4 TCRs, with dominant responses at 160-218 and 743-854.

CDR3 length: 14 residues. Germline V CDR1 and CDR2: SQVTM, ANQGSEA. V was cut by 2 bases and J by 0 bases, with 9 bases left in between. In regard to this clone: Its antigen is unknown.

Data came from immunoSEQ multiplex PCR; TCRdb stores just in-frame clones and leaves some out. The repertoire holds over 45,000 clones, with around 90% as singletons. This clonotype originated in an adult who received the AZD1222 COVID-19 vaccine. This material consisted of peripheral blood, taken 28 days after the second AZD1222 dose. V usage is TRBV29-1 and J usage is TRBJ2-3; D is possibly TRBD2 (5 bases). CDR3 DNA sequence: TGCAGCGTTGAAAGAGGACTTAGCACAGATACGCAGTATTTT. Translated, it gives CSVERGLSTDTQYF.